These 27 T cell receptor beta chains originate from one sample sequenced in a study of T cells in localized non-small cell lung cancer. Clones were sequenced by immunoSEQ multiplex PCR, and TCRdb holds only the in-frame ones, with some missing. The table includes roughly 3,600 clones, about 20% detected once. The sequencing here drew on lung tumor tissue, taken before any cancer treatment. The receptor set was obtained from a man aged 18-55 years with stage II lung adenocarcinoma.

The rearrangement joins TRBV11-3 to TRBJ1-6; D not certain. CDR3 length equals 15 residues. The V gene's germline CDR1 is SGHNT and CDR2 YENEEA. V was clipped by 4 bases and J by 6 bases, with 13 bases between them. The CDR3 protein is CASSSEGSGNSPLHF. The DNA of the CDR3 is TGTGCCAGCAGCTCCGAAGGGAGTGGTAATTCACCCCTCCACTTT.

This clone was picked up a small number of times. This sequence joins TRBV9 and TRBJ1-2; 8 bases map to TRBD1. The V gene end was trimmed by 0 bases and the J gene end by 5 bases; junction bases not matched to a gene: 9. This CDR3 is 16 amino acids long. Germline assignment: CDR1 SGDLS and CDR2 YYNGEE. The CDR3 sequence: CASSVDPGQDPYGYTF. CDR3 sequence (DNA): TGTGCCAGCAGCGTAGACCCGGGACAGGATCCATATGGCTACACCTTC.

The sample holds a few counts of this clone. The V and J genes are TRBV28 and TRBJ1-4, with D perhaps matching TRBD1 (6 bases). V was clipped by 7 bases and J by 7 bases, with 10 bases between them. Germline loops: CDR1 MDHEN, CDR2 SYDVKM. The CDR3 covers 12 residues. The CDR3 is CASTSGAEKLFF. As DNA, the CDR3 is TGTGCCAGCACCTCAGGGGCTGAAAAACTGTTTTTT.

By sample share, this clone is medium-sized (0.01 to 0.1%). This chain uses TRBV11-3 with TRBJ1-5, with D unresolved. The CDR3 length is 15 residues. The V gene lost 0 bases and the J gene lost 1 base, with 7 bases spanning the gap. CDR1 is SGHNT and CDR2 is YENEEA in the germline V gene. The CDR3 DNA reads as TGTGCCAGCAGCTTAGAGGGGAACAGCAATCAGCCCCAGCATTTT. Amino acids: CASSLEGNSNQPQHF.

The genes are TRBV1 and TRBJ1-1. TRBV1 has pseudogene status. The CDR3 spans 15 residues. CDR3 sequence: CASSQAEFSGTEAFF. DNA for the CDR3: TGCGCCAGCAGCCAAGCCGAATTCTCTGGGACTGAAGCTTTCTTT.

In this sample, this clone turned up a few times. The V gene is TRBV6-8, the J gene TRBJ1-2; TRBD1 matches 8 bases. V was clipped by 6 bases and J by 3 bases; unmatched bases: 6. This CDR3 is 14 amino acids long. The germline gives CDR1 MNHGY, CDR2 SAAAGT. The CDR3 spells CASSGQGWDYGYTF. CDR3 nucleotide sequence: TGTGCCAGCAGCGGACAGGGTTGGGACTATGGCTACACCTTC.

V is TRBV9 and J is TRBJ2-2; 11 bases match TRBD1. The CDR3 runs 16 residues. V lost 2 bases to trimming and J lost 4 bases; unmatched junction nucleotides: 4. Germline V gene sequence: CDR1 SGDLS, CDR2 YYNGEE. CDR3 coding DNA: TGTGCCAGCAGCGTTAGGACAGGGGGCCTCACCGGGGAGCTGTTTTTT. It codes for CASSVRTGGLTGELFF.

This clone has just a few counts. CDR3: CAWTPATGGFEAFF. The CDR3 DNA follows: TGTGCCTGGACTCCCGCGACAGGGGGTTTTGAAGCTTTCTTT. The chain has TRBV30 and TRBJ1-1; 9 bases align to TRBD1. CDR3 length: 14 residues. The ends lost 4 bases at V and 7 bases at J; junction bases unmatched: 10. Germline V lookup: CDR1 GTSNPN, CDR2 SVGIG (reference sequence).

This clone qualifies as medium-sized. V and J are TRBV11-3 and TRBJ1-2; TRBD1 might be the D (5 bases). V lost 4 bases to trimming and J lost 7 bases, with 16 bases between them. Germline CDR1 SGHNT, CDR2 YENEEA. The CDR3 has 14 amino acids. The CDR3 spells CASSSPSGLTGYTF. The DNA of the CDR3 is TGTGCCAGCAGCTCCCCGTCAGGGCTAACTGGCTACACCTTC.

This clone has a handful of counts. V usage is TRBV6-8 and J usage is TRBJ1-1; possibly TRBD1 for D (5 bases). V lost 6 bases, J lost 0 bases, and 17 bases lay in between. There are 16 residues in the CDR3. The germline V gene encodes CDR1 MNHGY and CDR2 SAAAGT. CDR3 protein: CASSKATAALNTEAFF. CDR3 DNA: TGTGCCAGCAGCAAAGCGACAGCTGCTCTGAACACTGAAGCTTTCTTT.

This clone has only a few counts. The rearrangement joins TRBV11-3 to TRBJ2-5; the D gene is possibly TRBD2 (5 bases). Trimming left V 5 bases short and J 4 bases short, with 26 bases between. The CDR3 is 18 residues long. CDR1 and CDR2 (germline): SGHNT, YENEEA. CDR3 nucleotides: TGTGCCAGCAGCCCGCTCGGTCCCAAAGTTGTCCGGGGAGAGACCCAGTACTTC. It encodes CASSPLGPKVVRGETQYF.

A few counts support this clone. The CDR3 loop reads CASSLARQSSGNTIYF. In DNA form, the CDR3 reads TGTGCCAGCAGCTTAGCTCGACAGAGCTCTGGAAACACCATATATTTT. The chain links TRBV7-6 to TRBJ1-3; a weak D match, TRBD1 (5 bases). The V and J ends lost 0 bases and 0 bases respectively, with 9 bases between them. CDR1 is SGHVS, CDR2 FNYEAQ, per germline. The CDR3 covers 16 residues.

This clone appeared a few times. V usage is TRBV11-3 and J usage is TRBJ1-2; maybe TRBD1 (5 bases). Trimming removed 2 bases at V and 0 bases at J, with 7 bases between. Per germline, CDR1 SGHNT and CDR2 YENEEA. The CDR3 runs to 14 residues. The CDR3 spells CASSLTGANYGYTF. CDR3 nucleotide sequence: TGTGCCAGCAGCTTAACAGGAGCTAACTATGGCTACACCTTC.

The chain uses TRBV5-1 and TRBJ2-3; TRBD2 agrees at 7 bases. In germline, CDR1 is SGHRS, CDR2 YFSETQ. The trim removed 4 bases at V and 4 bases at J, leaving 9 bases unmatched. The CDR3 extends over 15 amino acids. CDR3 sequence reads: CASSQSGNNADTQYF. CDR3 sequence (DNA): TGCGCCAGCAGCCAAAGCGGGAACAACGCAGATACGCAGTATTTT.

This clone was recorded a few times. The chain carries TRBV6-8 and TRBJ1-3; possible D gene TRBD1, 5 bases. CDR3 length equals 14 residues. Trimming pared 6 bases from V and 4 bases from J, leaving 13 bases between. Per germline, CDR1 MNHGY and CDR2 SAAAGT. The CDR3 protein is CASRGTVGGNTIYF. The CDR3 nucleotides read TGTGCCAGCAGGGGGACCGTCGGGGGAAACACCATATATTTT.

This clone has more than one count but fewer than ten. V gene TRBV14 combines with J gene TRBJ2-7; D may be TRBD1 or TRBD2 (5 bases each). CDR3 length equals 13 residues. Germline-derived CDR1 and CDR2 are SGHDN and FVKESK. Trimming took off 2 bases at V and 2 bases at J, with 7 bases between the two ends. CDR3 coding DNA: TGTGCCAGCAGCCAATGGGGGACCTACGAGCAGTACTTC. Its translation: CASSQWGTYEQYF. The variable domain in full, with the rest retrieved from reference TRBV14 and TRBJ2-7, is EAGVTQFPSHSVIEKGQTVTLRCDPISGHDNLYWYRRVMGKEIKFLLHFVKESKQDESGMPNNRFLAERTGGTYSTLKVQPAELEDSGVYFCASSQWGTYEQYFGPGTRLTVT.

This CDR3 reads CASSFSPTEMNTEAFF. DNA of the CDR3: TGCGCCAGCAGCTTTTCCCCGACTGAAATGAACACTGAAGCTTTCTTT. V usage is TRBV5-1 and J usage is TRBJ1-1, with D hard to call. The CDR3 is made up of 16 amino acids. The V and J ends lost 2 bases and 0 bases respectively, with 14 bases between them. CDR1 is SGHRS and CDR2 is YFSETQ in the germline V gene.

This clone has only a few counts. The chain has TRBV11-3 and TRBJ2-7; either TRBD1 or TRBD2 may fit D (5 bases each). CDR3 length: 14 amino acids. The ends were cut back, 5 bases at V and 3 bases at J, with 14 bases in the middle. Germline CDR1 and CDR2: SGHNT and YENEEA. The CDR3 nucleotides are TGTGCCAGCAGCCGCTGGGGGTCAGACTACGAGCAGTACTTC. Its translation: CASSRWGSDYEQYF.

This clone has more than one count but fewer than ten. The chain joins TRBV6-1 to TRBJ2-5; D unresolved. Germline V gives CDR1 MNHNS, CDR2 SASEGT. The CDR3 loop spans 13 amino acids. Trimming shortened V by 2 bases and J by 0 bases, and 4 bases separated the two germline ends. CDR3 DNA sequence: TGTGCCAGCAGTGAACAGTACCAAGAGACCCAGTACTTC. This encodes CASSEQYQETQYF.

By its share, this clone is medium-sized. The chain has TRBV6-8 and TRBJ2-1, with 9 bases fitting TRBD1. Unmatched junction bases numbered 13, after V lost 6 bases and J lost 7 bases. Germline V gives CDR1 MNHGY, CDR2 SAAAGT. The CDR3 consists of 16 residues. The CDR3 region is CASRVSTGTGTNEQFF. In DNA form, the CDR3 reads TGTGCCAGCAGAGTCTCGACCGGGACAGGGACTAATGAGCAGTTCTTC.

This clone has only a few counts. The CDR3 coding sequence is TGTGCCATCAGTGTACAGCCTGGCTATGGCTACACCTTC. Protein sequence: CAISVQPGYGYTF. The V and J genes are TRBV10-3 and TRBJ1-2, with D unclear. The CDR3 totals 13 residues. V lost 4 bases and J lost 4, with 10 bases in between. CDR1 is ENHRY and CDR2 is SYGVKD in the germline V gene.

This clone is medium-sized (0.01 to 0.1%) within its sample. The chain is built from TRBV11-3 and TRBJ2-5; 7 bases align to TRBD1. Germline V gene data show CDR1 as SGHNT and CDR2 as YENEEA. CDR3 length: 14 residues. Unmatched junction bases numbered 3, after V lost 5 bases and J lost 0 bases. The CDR3 region has the DNA TGTGCCAGCAGCGAGACAGGGAACCAAGAGACCCAGTACTTC. It codes for CASSETGNQETQYF.

This clone has more than one count but fewer than ten. V and J are TRBV6-8 and TRBJ2-7, with 8 bases identical to TRBD1. The V segment lost 5 bases and the J segment 0 bases; nucleotides outside the gene matches: 15. Per germline, CDR1 MNHGY and CDR2 SAAAGT. The CDR3 consists of 18 residues. The CDR3 loop is CASSQMGDRLTISYEQYF. In nucleotides, the CDR3 is TGTGCCAGCAGTCAAATGGGGGACAGGCTAACCATCTCCTACGAGCAGTACTTC.

By share of the sample, this clone is medium-sized. The chain employs TRBV11-3 and TRBJ1-1; the D gene is possibly TRBD1 (5 bases). The CDR3 is 15 amino acids. The ends were cut back, 5 bases at V and 1 base at J, with 14 bases in the middle. Germline CDR1 is SGHNT and CDR2 is YENEEA. Here the CDR3 DNA reads TGTGCCAGCAGCCGAGGTCGGCAGGGGAACACTGAAGCTTTCTTT. Its translation is CASSRGRQGNTEAFF. The complete variable domain, with remaining parts taken from reference TRBV11-3 and TRBJ1-1, reads EAGVVQSPRYKIIEKKQPVAFWCNPISGHNTLYWYLQNLGQGPELLIRYENEEAVDDSQLPKDRFSAERLKGVDSTLKIQPAELGDSAVYLCASSRGRQGNTEAFFGQGTRLTVV.

The rearrangement joins TRBV19 to TRBJ2-1; 9 nucleotides align to TRBD2. This CDR3 has 15 residues. Germline V gene lookup returns CDR1 LNHDA and CDR2 SQIVND (reference sequence). V was pared by 3 bases and J by 10 bases, with 10 bases of the junction left unmatched. The CDR3 nucleotides read TGTGCCAGTAGTATCCAGCGGGGGGCGTCATCCGAGCAGTTCTTC. The encoded protein is CASSIQRGASSEQFF. The full variable domain, completed using reference TRBV19 and TRBJ2-1, is DGGITQSPKYLFRKEGQNVTLSCEQNLNHDAMYWYRQDPGQGLRLIYYSQIVNDFQKGDIAEGYSVSREKKESFPLTVTSAQKNPTAFYLCASSIQRGASSEQFFGPGTRLTVL.

The CDR3 nucleotides read TGTGCCAGTAGTTACCGGGACAGGGGAGGAACAGATACGCAGTATTTT. Its protein product is CASSYRDRGGTDTQYF. V gene TRBV19 combines with J gene TRBJ2-3, with 10 bases identical to TRBD1. Germline lookup yields CDR1 LNHDA and CDR2 SQIVND (reference sequence). The V and J ends lost 5 bases and 3 bases, in that order; junction bases with no gene match: 8. The CDR3 contains 16 residues.

This clone appeared a few times. This chain links TRBV6-7 with TRBJ2-1, with D tentatively TRBD1 (5 bases). TRBV6-7 is recorded as an ORF, its role being uncertain. Trimming stripped 4 bases from V and 9 bases from J, with 10 bases between. The CDR3 length is 12 residues. The CDR3 DNA sequence: TGTGCCAGCAGTTCCCAGGGTGGTGAGCAGTTCTTC. This translates into CASSSQGGEQFF.